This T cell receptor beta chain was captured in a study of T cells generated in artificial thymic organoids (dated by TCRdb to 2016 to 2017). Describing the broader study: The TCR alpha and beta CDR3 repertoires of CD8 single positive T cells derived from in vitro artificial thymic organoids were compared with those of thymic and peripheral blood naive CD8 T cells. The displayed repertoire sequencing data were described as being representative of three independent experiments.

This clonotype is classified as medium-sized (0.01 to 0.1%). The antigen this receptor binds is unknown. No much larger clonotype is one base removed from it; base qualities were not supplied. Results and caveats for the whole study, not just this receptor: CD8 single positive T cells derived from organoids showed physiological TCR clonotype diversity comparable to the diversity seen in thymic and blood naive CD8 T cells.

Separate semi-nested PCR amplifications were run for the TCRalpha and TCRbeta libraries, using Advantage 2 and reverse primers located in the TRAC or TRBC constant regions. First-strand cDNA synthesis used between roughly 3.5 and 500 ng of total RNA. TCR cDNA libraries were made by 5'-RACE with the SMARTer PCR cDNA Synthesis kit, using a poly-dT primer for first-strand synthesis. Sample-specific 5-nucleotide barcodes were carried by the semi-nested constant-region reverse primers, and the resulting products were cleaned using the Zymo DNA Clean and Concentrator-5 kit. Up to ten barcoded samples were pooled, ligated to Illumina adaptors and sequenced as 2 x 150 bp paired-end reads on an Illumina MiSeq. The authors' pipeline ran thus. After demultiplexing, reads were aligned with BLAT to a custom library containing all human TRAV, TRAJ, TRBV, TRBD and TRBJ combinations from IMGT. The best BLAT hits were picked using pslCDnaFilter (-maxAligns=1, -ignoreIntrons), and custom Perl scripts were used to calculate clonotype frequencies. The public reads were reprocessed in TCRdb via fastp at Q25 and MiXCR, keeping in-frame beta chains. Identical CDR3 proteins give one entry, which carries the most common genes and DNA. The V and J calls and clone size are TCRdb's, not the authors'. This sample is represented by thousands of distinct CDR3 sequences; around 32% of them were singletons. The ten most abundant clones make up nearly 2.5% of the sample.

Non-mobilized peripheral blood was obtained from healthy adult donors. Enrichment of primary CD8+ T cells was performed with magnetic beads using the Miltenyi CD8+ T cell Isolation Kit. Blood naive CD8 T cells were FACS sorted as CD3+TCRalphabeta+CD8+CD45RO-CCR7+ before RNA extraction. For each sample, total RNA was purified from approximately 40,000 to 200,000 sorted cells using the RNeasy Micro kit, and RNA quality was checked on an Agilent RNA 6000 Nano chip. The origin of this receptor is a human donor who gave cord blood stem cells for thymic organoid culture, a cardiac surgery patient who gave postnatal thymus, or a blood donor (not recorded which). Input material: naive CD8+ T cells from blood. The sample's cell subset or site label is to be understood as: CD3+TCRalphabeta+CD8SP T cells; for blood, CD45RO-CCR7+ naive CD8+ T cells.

The sequence in DNA is TGTGCCAGCAGCATGGAGACTAGCGGCTACGAGACCCAGTACTTC. It codes for CASSMETSGYETQYF. This sequence uses TRBV7-6 and TRBJ2-5, and TRBD2 aligns with 9 junction nucleotides. From the germline V gene, CDR1 is SGHVS and CDR2 is FNYEAQ. Ends trimmed: V by 5 bases, J by 5 bases; bases unmatched to a gene: 9. Reading from cysteine to phenylalanine, the CDR3 counts 15 amino acids. Only the CDR3 DNA stays, 45 bases, in frame from base 1. The CDR3 plus the reference TRBV7-6 and TRBJ2-5 genes for the other parts give the full variable domain: GAGVSQSPRYKVTKRGQDVALRCDPISGHVSLYWYRQALGQGPEFLTYFNYEAQQDKSGLPNDRFSAERPEGSISTLTIQRTEQRDSAMYRCASSMETSGYETQYFGPGTRLLVL.